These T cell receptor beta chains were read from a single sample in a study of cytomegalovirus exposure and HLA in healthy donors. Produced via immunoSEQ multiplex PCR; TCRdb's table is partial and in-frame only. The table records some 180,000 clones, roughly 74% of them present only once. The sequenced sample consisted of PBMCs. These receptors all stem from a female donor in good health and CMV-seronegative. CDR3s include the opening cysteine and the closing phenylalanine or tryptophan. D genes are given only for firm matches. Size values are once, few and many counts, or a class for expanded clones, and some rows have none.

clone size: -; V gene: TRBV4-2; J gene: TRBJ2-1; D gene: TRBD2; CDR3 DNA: TGTGCCAGCAACTACGCCTCTAGCGGGGGGGCTTACAATGAGCAGTTCTTC; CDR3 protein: CASNYASSGGAYNEQFF
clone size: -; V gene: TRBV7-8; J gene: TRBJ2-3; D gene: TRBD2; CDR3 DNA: TGTGCCAGCATACAACGGGGGGGCGGGAGGGGTCCAGATACGCAGTATTTT; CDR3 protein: CASIQRGGGRGPDTQYF
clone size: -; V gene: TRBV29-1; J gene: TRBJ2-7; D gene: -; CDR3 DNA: TGCAGCGTTGAACCGGTTGGTGGAGGCGAGCAGTACTTC; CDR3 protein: CSVEPVGGGEQYF
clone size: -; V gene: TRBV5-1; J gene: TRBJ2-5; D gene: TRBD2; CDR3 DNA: TGCGCCAGCAGCACGGGATCTAGCGGGGGGTTTCAAGAGACCCAGTACTTC; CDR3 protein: CASSTGSSGGFQETQYF
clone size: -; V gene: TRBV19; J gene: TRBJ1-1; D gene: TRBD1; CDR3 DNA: TGTGCCAGTACCCGGGACAGTCCGAACACTGAAGCTTTCTTT; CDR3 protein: CASTRDSPNTEAFF
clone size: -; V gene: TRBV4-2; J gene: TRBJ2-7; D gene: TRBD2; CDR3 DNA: TGTGCCAGCAGCCAAGACGTCCCCCTAGCGGGTACCTCCTACGAGCAGTACTTC; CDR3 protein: CASSQDVPLAGTSYEQYF
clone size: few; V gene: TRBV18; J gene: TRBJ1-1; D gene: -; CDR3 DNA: TGTGCCAGCTCACAGGCAGGCCCGGACACTGAAGCTTTCTTT; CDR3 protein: CASSQAGPDTEAFF
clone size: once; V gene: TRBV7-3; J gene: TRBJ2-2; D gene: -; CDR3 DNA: TGTGCCAGCAGCTTAGAGGGCACCGGGGAGCTGTTTTTT; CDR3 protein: CASSLEGTGELFF
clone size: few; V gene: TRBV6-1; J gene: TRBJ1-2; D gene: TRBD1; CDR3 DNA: TGTGCCAGCAGTCTAAGCCGACAGGGCTTCGGTGGCTACACCTTC; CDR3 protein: CASSLSRQGFGGYTF
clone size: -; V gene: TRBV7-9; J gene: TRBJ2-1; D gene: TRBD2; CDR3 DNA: TGTGCCAGCAGTATTCTAGCGGGAGGGTCTTACAATGAGCAGTTCTTC; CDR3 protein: CASSILAGGSYNEQFF
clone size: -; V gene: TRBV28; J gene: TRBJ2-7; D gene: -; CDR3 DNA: TGTGCCAGCAGAGACGCAGGGGTTATGCGCGAGCAGTACTTC; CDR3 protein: CASRDAGVMREQYF
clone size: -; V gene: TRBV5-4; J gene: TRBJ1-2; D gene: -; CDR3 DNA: TGTGCCAGCAGCTTGCGGGGTAACTATGGCTACACCTTC; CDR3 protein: CASSLRGNYGYTF
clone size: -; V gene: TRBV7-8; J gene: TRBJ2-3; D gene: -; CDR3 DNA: TGTGCCAGCAGCTTAACGCGGGGGCCTAGCGGCACAGATACGCAGTATTTT; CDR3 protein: CASSLTRGPSGTDTQYF
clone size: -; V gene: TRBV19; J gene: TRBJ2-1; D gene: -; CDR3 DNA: TGTGCCAGTTCCCAAAGGGGCCAATACAATGAGCAGTTCTTC; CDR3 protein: CASSQRGQYNEQFF
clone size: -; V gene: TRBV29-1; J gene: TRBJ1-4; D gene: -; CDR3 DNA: TGCAGCGTTGCGGAGAACAGGGAAAAACTGTTTTTT; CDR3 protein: CSVAENREKLFF
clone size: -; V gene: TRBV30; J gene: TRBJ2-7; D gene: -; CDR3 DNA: TGTGCCTGGAGTGTACCCAGGTCTCCACACGAGCAGTACTTC; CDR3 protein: CAWSVPRSPHEQYF
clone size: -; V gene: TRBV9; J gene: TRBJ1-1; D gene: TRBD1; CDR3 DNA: TGTGCCAGCAGCAACAGGGGGCTTACTGAAGCTTTCTTT; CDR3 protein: CASSNRGLTEAFF
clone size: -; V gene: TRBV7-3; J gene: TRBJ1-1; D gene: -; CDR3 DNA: TGTGCCAGCAGCTCGTTGGGGGGGCAAACTGAAGCTTTCTTT; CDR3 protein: CASSSLGGQTEAFF
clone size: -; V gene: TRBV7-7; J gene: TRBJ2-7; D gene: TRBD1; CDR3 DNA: TGTGCCAGCAGCCCGTATACAGGGGGCTCCTACGAGCAGTACTTC; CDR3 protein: CASSPYTGGSYEQYF
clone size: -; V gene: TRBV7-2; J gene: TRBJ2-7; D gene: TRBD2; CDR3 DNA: TGTGCCAGCAGCCCCGGGGTAGCGGGGGGTTCCTACGAGCAGTACTTC; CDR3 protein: CASSPGVAGGSYEQYF
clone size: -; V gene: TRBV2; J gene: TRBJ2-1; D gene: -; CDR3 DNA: TGTGCCAGGGAAACAGGCATATCCTACAATGAGCAGTTCTTC; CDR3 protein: CARETGISYNEQFF
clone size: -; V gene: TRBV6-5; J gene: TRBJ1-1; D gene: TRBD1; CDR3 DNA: TGTGCCAGCAGTTACCAGGGACAGGGGGTCACTGAAGCTTTCTTT; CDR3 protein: CASSYQGQGVTEAFF
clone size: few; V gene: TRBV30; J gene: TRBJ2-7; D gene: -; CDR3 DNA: TGTGCCTGGAGTGTACTTGAGGGTTACTACGAGCAGTACTTC; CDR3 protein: CAWSVLEGYYEQYF
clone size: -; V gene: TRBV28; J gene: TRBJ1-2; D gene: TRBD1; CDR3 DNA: TGTGCCAGCAGTTTCTTGGACAGGGTCTATGGCTACACCTTC; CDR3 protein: CASSFLDRVYGYTF
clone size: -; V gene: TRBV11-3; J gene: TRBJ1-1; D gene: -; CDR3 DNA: TGTGCCAGCAGCTTTCTTGCAGGGATGAACACTGAAGCTTTCTTT; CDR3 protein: CASSFLAGMNTEAFF
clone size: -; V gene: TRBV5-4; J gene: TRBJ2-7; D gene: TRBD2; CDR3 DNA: TGTGCCAGCAGCAGATCTAGCGGGAGGACCTCCTACGAGCAGTACTTC; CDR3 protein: CASSRSSGRTSYEQYF
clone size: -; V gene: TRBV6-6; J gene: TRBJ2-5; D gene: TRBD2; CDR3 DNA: TGTGCCAGCAGGAAACTAGCGGGAGGACAGACCCAGTACTTC; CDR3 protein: CASRKLAGGQTQYF
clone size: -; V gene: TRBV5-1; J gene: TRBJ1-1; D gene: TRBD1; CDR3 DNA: TGCGCCAGCAGCAGGGGACAGGCTAACACTGAAGCTTTCTTT; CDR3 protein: CASSRGQANTEAFF
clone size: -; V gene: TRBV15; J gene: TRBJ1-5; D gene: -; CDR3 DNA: TGTGCCACCAGCAGAGACAGGAGCAATCAGCCCCAGCATTTT; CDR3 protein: CATSRDRSNQPQHF
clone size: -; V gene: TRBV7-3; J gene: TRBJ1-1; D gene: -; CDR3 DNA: TGTGCCAGCAGCCGGGAGGCGGACACTGAAGCTTTCTTT; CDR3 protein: CASSREADTEAFF